This T cell receptor beta chain was profiled in a study of cytomegalovirus exposure and HLA in healthy donors (dated by TCRdb to the late 2010s). In terms of the full investigation: An earlier analysis of several hundred of the donors reported approximately 290 Gb of sequence data and around 120 million unique TCR beta sequences from roughly 180 million T cells. An early release that covered about 640 HLA-typed donors contained approximately 290 gigabases of sequencing data and 65 million to 100 million unique TCR sequences. The genetic ancestry cluster associated with self-reported Caucasian donors included 81% of the roughly 400 genotyped donors. The study was designed to test whether signatures of past pathogen exposure could be identified by cataloging public T cell receptors. The study profiled the T cell repertoires of around 700 subjects by immunosequencing and related them to cytomegalovirus serostatus. Along with the approximately 620-subject first cohort, a separate validation cohort of over 90 different subjects was used. The study combined high-throughput TCR immunosequencing, statistical association of individual TCRs with disease status, and machine learning to predict cytomegalovirus infection status. In a later analysis, previously published TCR beta repertoires from 666 donors were re-analyzed and high-resolution HLA genotyping was added so that TCR occurrence patterns could be studied. In the later analysis, no new phenotypic data were used to find candidate immune exposures; instead, reliance was placed on TCR beta sequences and their occurrence across donors. To decide whether each TCR beta V gene segment behaved as functional or pseudogenic, an earlier analysis of fewer than 750 of the donors relied on high-throughput TCR beta sequencing. Donor age, sex, ethnicity and CMV serostatus were compiled alongside the repertoire data. In a later genetic analysis, genome-wide SNP genotypes for about 55% of the roughly 700 donors were used, and that subset was treated as a discovery cohort. All discovery cohort repertoires had been generated on a single sequencing platform. Both class I and class II loci were covered by HLA typing, at four-digit resolution. The number of typed donors differed by locus: about 620-640 for A, B, C, DRB1 and DQB1; some 540 for DQA1; 606 for DPA1; and some 450 for DPB1. Because of strong linkage in the cohort, 4 to 6 DR-DQ haplotypes were treated as single units for association and clustering. On average, 235,054 unique TCR beta nucleotide sequences were sequenced per donor among some 420 genotyped donors of the cohort, with roughly 18% of those sequences being non-productive.

Of note for this clone: No cognate antigen has been identified for it. Base-call qualities are not available, and no considerably larger clone is one nucleotide away.

The cohort was made up of around 720 healthy bone marrow donors. At the time of sampling, every cohort member was nominally healthy, though immune exposures that went unrecorded were likely present. The donor tested CMV seronegative, placing the donor among the 350 or so seronegative members of the cohort. A peripheral blood sample was provided by each donor, and peripheral blood mononuclear cells were used for TCR beta sequencing. Genomic DNA was extracted from the blood cell samples with the Qiagen DNeasy Blood Extraction Kit. The CDR3 sequence holds 16 residues, the cysteine and phenylalanine included. The read is trimmed to its CDR3 DNA, 48 bases read in frame from base 1. According to the germline V gene, CDR1 reads SGHDN and CDR2 reads FVKESK. Trimmed from V: 5 bases; trimmed from J: 5 bases; junction bases lacking a gene match: 10. Library preparation employed the immunoSEQ multiplex PCR assay. For the multiplex PCR, a mixture combining 60 forward primers for TCR Vbeta segments and 13 reverse primers for TCR Jbeta segments was used. Amplification of the CDR3 region of rearranged TCR beta genes was performed with a multiplex PCR assay on genomic DNA. On the Illumina HiSeq System, the amplified TCR beta libraries were sequenced as 87-base-pair reads. The original pipeline was this. A later analysis counted approximately 84 million unique TCR beta chains across the 550 to 800 repertoires, and roughly 11 million of these chains were shared by at least two donors. Raw reads were error-corrected and collapsed into unique sequences by a nearest-neighbor algorithm in which closely related sequences were merged to remove PCR and sequencing errors. To assign V, D and J gene segments, CDR3 sequences were aligned to IMGT reference sequences. For a sequence to be retained, a match of at least six nucleotides was required to both a V gene segment and a J gene segment. Rearrangements were classified as productive when the CDR3 lacked stop codons and remained in frame with V and J, and all other rearrangements were classified as non-productive. CDR3 was defined according to IMGT convention as the region running from the second conserved V-encoded cysteine to the conserved J-encoded phenylalanine. In an earlier analysis of more than 550 of the donors, sequences lacking an unambiguous match to a single V gene segment were excluded. In an earlier analysis of almost 600 of the donors, a V segment was called functional when productive rearrangements were above 56.7%, and segregating when the standard deviation between donors exceeded 5%. A statistical classification framework was built to diagnose cytomegalovirus status from the catalog of TCR beta chain sequences. A later analysis assigned V and J genes by comparing TCR nucleotide sequences with IMGT/GENE-DB human TR gene sequences. In a later analysis, CDR3 sequences and most-parsimonious VDJ recombination scenarios were assigned using the TCRdist pipeline. In a later analysis, each TCR beta chain was defined by its CDR3 amino acid sequence together with its V-gene family, and reads without a unique V-gene family were excluded. In a later analysis, 450 to 600 highly shared, low-generation-probability nucleotide sequences were removed to address suspected cross-contamination and a sequencing artifact. In a later analysis, a clonal expansion index for each public chain was calculated from normalized within-repertoire ranks of inferred template counts. In a later analysis, generation probabilities were computed using a VDJ recombination model fitted to out-of-frame rearrangements, and the results were checked against IGoR. In a later analysis, TCR-TCR, TCR-HLA and TCR-CMV co-occurrence was scored with hypergeometric tests, and a repertoire-size bias correction was applied to TCR pairs. False discovery rates were estimated in a later analysis by permuting HLA or CMV assignments 20 times. In a later analysis, co-occurring TCRs were grouped with DBSCAN, and TCRdist sequence similarity was added when clustering was performed within HLA-allele-positive subsets. For co-occurrence clustering, repertoires with fewer than 30,000 or more than 120,000 public chains were excluded, along with roughly five repertoires with anomalous nucleotide sharing. TCRdb limited this immuneACCESS table to in-frame rearrangements with V and J called. A share of clones is missing; checked studies link under half to unresolved V genes, and the rest is unexplained. Clonal size and the V and J genes are those of that table, whereas D and trimming came from the DNA. This sample lists roughly 200,000 clones; 80% were detected once. The top ten clones comprise roughly 0.65% of the sample.

The investigation overall reported the following: The earlier analysis of almost 600 of the donors excluded approximately 15 rarely observed V segments, including chromosome 9 orphons, because counts were too low. Roughly uniform sequencing depth across donors was assumed in presence/absence analyses, although this assumption may not hold. Compared with the roughly 700-donor mean, donors in an Asian-associated ancestry cluster had fewer N-insertions in productive TCRs, according to a later genetic analysis. Cytomegalovirus status was reported to be diagnosed by the classifier with high specificity and sensitivity in both the original and validation cohorts. A group of highly shared sequence variants was considered likely to be a technical artifact of the sequencing pipeline. Correlated functional status among segregating V segments might reflect linkage disequilibrium, but an unknown experimental factor could not be ruled out. Compared with equally common non-associated chains, HLA-associated TCR beta chains in a later analysis were more clonally expanded and had lower generation probabilities. In an earlier analysis of some 540 of the donors, most TCR beta V segments appeared in productive rearrangements about 87% or about 30% of the time, broadly matching IMGT annotations. A few of the identified cytomegalovirus-associated TCR beta chains were confirmed in vitro to be specific for cytomegalovirus antigens. The cohort was sequenced for TCR beta chains only, and without alpha or paired-chain data the features that could be detected were limited. The authors suggested that the approach could potentially be generalized to other disease states and immunological phenotypes. In a later analysis, TCR association rates were found to vary across HLA loci, with the most associated TCRs seen for DRB1 alleles and the fewest for HLA-C alleles. Because HLA typing was unavailable for some donors at each locus, only the typed subset was used in association tests. Because the 87-base-pair reads could not distinguish some IMGT-functional V segments, including TRBV6-2 and TRBV6-3, those segments were excluded. For the cohort, immune exposure information was limited to CMV serostatus. A later analysis found that most CMV-associated TCR beta chains appeared HLA-restricted, with HLA associations seemingly driven largely by CMV exposure. The study listed 164 TCR beta chains as associated with cytomegalovirus. A later analysis associated about 17,000 TCR beta sequences with specific HLA alleles at a false discovery rate of 0.05. Most TCR sequences were seen in very few donors, while some public TCRs were found in many individuals. A further reported finding was that TCR beta sequences accurately predicted the HLA-A and HLA-B alleles for most subjects in the first cohort. According to a later analysis, parvovirus B19, influenza, CMV and Epstein-Barr virus appeared linked to several top co-occurrence clusters. In a later genetic analysis, a missense DCLRE1C variant was associated with V-gene and J-gene trimming of TCR beta chains, and the association was replicated in an independent cohort. Strong co-occurrence of HLA alleles, especially DR and DQ, made assigning TCR associations to individual alleles difficult.

The sequenced sample consisted of PBMCs. The chain is encoded by TRBV14 joined to TRBJ2-7; TRBD1 matches 12 bases in the middle. This receptor was taken from a boy aged 5 to 17 in good health and CMV-seronegative. The nucleotides read TGTGCCAGCAGCGGGACTGGGACAGGGGGCTTTCACGAGCAGTACTTC. It codes for CASSGTGTGGFHEQYF.